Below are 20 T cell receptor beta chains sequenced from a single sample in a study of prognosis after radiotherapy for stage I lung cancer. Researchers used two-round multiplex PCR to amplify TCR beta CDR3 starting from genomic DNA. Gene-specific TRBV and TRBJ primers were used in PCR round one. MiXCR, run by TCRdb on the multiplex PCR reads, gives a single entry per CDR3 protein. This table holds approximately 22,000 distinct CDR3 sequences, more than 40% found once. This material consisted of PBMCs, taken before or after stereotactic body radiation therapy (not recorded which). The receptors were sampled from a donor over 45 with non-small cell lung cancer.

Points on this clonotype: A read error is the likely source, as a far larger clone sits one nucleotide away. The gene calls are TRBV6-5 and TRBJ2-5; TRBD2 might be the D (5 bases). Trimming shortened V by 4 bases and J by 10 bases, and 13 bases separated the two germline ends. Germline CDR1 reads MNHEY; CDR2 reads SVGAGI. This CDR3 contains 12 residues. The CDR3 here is CASSSHSGNQYF. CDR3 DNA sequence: TGTGCCAGCAGTTCCCACTCCGGGAACCAGTACTTC.

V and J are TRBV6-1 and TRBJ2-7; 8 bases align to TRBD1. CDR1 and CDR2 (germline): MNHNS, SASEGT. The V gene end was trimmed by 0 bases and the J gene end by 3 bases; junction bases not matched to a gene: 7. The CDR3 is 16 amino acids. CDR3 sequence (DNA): TGTGCCAGCAGTGAAGCGGGGGGACAGGCTCTCTACGAGCAGTACTTC. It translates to CASSEAGGQALYEQYF.

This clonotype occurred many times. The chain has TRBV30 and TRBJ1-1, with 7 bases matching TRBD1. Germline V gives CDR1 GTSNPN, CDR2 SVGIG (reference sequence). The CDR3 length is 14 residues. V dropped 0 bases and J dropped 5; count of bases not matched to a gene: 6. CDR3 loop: CAWSVLTGATEAFF. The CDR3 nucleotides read TGTGCCTGGAGTGTACTTACAGGGGCAACTGAAGCTTTCTTT.

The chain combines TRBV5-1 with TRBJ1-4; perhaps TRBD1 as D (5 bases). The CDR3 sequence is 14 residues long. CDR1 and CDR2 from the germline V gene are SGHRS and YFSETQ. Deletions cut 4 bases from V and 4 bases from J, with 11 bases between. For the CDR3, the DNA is TGCGCCAGCAGCCCGGGGGGGAATAATGAAAAACTGTTTTTT. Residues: CASSPGGNNEKLFF.

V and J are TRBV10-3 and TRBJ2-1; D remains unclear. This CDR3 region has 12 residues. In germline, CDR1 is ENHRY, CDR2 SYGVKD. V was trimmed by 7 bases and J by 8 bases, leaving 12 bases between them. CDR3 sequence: CAIIETVDEQFF. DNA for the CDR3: TGTGCCATCATTGAAACGGTCGATGAGCAGTTCTTC.

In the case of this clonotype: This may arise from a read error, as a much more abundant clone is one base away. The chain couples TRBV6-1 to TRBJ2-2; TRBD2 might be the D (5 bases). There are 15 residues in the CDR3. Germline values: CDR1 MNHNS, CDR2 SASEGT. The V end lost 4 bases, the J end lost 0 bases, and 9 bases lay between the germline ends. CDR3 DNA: TGTGCCAGCAGTGCCGGGATCGCGAACACCGGGGAGCTGTTTTTT. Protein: CASSAGIANTGELFF.

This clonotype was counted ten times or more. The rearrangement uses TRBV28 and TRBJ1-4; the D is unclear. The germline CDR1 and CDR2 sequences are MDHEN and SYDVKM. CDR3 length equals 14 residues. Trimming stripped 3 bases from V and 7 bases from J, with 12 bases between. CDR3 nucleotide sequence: TGTGCCAGCAGTTTTACCAGCGTCATTGAAAAACTGTTTTTT. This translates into CASSFTSVIEKLFF.

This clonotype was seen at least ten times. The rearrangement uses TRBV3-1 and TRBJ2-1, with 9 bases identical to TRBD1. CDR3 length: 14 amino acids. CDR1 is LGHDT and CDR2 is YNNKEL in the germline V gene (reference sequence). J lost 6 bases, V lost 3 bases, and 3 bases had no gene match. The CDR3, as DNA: TGTGCCAGCAGCCACACGGGACAGGGCAATGAGCAGTTCTTC. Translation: CASSHTGQGNEQFF.

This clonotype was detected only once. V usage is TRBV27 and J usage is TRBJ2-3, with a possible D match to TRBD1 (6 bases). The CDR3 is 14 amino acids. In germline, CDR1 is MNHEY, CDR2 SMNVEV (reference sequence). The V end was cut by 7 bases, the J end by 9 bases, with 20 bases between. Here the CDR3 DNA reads TGTGCCAGCATCTGGGACATCCCCCCGGAGACGCAGTATTTT. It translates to CASIWDIPPETQYF.

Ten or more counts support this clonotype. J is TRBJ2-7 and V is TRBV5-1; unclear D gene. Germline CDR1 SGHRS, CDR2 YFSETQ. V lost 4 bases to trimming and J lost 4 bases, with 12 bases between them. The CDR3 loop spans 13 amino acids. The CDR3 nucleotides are TGCGCCAGCAGCCGGGCCGAAAATTACGAGCAGTACTTC. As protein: CASSRAENYEQYF.

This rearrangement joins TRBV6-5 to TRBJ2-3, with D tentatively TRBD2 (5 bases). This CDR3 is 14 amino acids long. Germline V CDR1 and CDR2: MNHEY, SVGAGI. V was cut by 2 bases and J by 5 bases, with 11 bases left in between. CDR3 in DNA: TGTGCCAGCAGTTACGATGTGGAGGAAGATACGCAGTATTTT. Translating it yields CASSYDVEEDTQYF.

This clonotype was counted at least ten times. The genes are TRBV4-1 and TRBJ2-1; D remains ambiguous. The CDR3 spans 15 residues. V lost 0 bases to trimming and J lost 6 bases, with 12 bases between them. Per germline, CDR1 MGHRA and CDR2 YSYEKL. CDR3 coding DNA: TGCGCCAGCAGCCAAGATCGGACGTCGGTCAATGAGCAGTTCTTC. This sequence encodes CASSQDRTSVNEQFF.

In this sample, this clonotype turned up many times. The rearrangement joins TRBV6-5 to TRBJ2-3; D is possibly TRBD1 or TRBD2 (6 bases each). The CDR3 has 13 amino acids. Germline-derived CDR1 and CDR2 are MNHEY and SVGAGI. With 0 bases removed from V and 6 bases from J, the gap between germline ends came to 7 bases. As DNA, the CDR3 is TGTGCCAGCAGTTACTCAGGGGGGGATACGCAGTATTTT. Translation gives CASSYSGGDTQYF.

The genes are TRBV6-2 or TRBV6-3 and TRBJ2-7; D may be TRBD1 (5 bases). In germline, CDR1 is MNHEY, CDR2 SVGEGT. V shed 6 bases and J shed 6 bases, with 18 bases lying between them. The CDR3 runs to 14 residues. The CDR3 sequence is CASSLGHLTGEQYF. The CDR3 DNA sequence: TGTGCCAGCAGCCTAGGACATCTGACGGGCGAGCAGTACTTC.

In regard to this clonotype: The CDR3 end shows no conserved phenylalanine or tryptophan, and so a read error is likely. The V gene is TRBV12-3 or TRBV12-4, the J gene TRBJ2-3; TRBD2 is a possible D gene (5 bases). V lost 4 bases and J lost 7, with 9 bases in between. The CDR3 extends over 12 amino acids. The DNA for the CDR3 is TGTGCCAGCAGTTCGGGATCACATACGCAGTATTCT. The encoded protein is CASSSGSHTQYS.

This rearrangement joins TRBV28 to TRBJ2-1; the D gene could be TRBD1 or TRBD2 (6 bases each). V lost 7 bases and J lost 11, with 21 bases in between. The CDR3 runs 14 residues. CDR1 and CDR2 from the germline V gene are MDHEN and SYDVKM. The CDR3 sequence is CASISGQGRLQQFF. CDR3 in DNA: TGTGCCAGCATTTCTGGGCAGGGGAGGTTACAGCAGTTCTTC.

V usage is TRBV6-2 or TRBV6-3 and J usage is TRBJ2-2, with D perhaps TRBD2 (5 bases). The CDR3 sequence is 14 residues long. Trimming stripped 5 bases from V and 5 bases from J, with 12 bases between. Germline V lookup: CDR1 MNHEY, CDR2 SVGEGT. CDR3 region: CASSEVSGTGELFF. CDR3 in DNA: TGTGCCAGCAGTGAAGTCAGCGGTACCGGGGAGCTGTTTTTT.

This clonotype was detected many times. CDR3 sequence: CASSIGQGSEAFF. CDR3 bases: TGTGCCAGTAGTATAGGACAAGGGTCTGAAGCTTTCTTT. This rearrangement joins TRBV19 to TRBJ1-1; D unclear. V lost 1 base, J lost 6 bases, and 9 bases lay in between. The CDR3 runs 13 residues. Germline assignment: CDR1 LNHDA and CDR2 SQIVND (reference sequence).

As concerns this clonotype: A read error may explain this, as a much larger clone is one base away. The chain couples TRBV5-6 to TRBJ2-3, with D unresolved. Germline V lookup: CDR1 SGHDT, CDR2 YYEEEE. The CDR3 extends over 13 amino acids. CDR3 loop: CASSLAGRDTHYF. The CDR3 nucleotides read TGTGCCAGCAGCTTGGCAGGCCGAGATACGCACTATTTT.

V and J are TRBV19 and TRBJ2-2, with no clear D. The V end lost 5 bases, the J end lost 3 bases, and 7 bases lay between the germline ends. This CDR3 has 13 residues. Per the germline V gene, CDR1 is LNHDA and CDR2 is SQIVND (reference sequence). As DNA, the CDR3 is TGTGCCAGTAGTTCAGATTACACCGGGGAGCTGTTTTTT. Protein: CASSSDYTGELFF.